This note documents a single T cell receptor (beta chain) sequence. Its matching antigen is unknown. The V gene lost 6 bases and the J gene lost 3 bases, with 13 bases spanning the gap. CDR3 length: 14 residues. Per the germline V gene, CDR1 is MDHEN and CDR2 is SYDVKM. These data are taken from a study of T-cell reconstitution after alpha-beta-depleted transplantation in children. Study-level points and caveats: TCRbeta diversity was high at day 60 in some patients (a result of surviving recipient T cells and thymic progenitors). At one year after transplant, newly produced T cells mostly accounted for T-cell counts and diversity. Reported findings indicate that, about two months after transplant, alpha-beta T cells came from several hundred expanded clones, which were derived from non-depleted graft cells.

Unique molecular identifiers were built into the TCRbeta library. One entry per CDR3 protein, called by TCRdb with MiXCR from the PCR reads. The sample shows a few hundred thousand distinct CDR3 sequences, 10% to 15% of them seen only once. This specimen consisted of PBMCs, mostly from graft donor cells, obtained 360 days after TCRalphabeta/CD19-depleted stem cell transplant. The sequence came from a male patient aged 5 to 17 who had a stem cell transplant for acute myeloid leukemia, so the T cells may come from the graft donor. The chain couples TRBV28 to TRBJ2-3, with a weak D call TRBD2 (6 bases). CDR3 in amino acids: CASRTGGRTDTQYF. Written as DNA, the CDR3 is TGTGCCAGCAGGACCGGGGGTAGGACAGATACGCAGTATTTT.